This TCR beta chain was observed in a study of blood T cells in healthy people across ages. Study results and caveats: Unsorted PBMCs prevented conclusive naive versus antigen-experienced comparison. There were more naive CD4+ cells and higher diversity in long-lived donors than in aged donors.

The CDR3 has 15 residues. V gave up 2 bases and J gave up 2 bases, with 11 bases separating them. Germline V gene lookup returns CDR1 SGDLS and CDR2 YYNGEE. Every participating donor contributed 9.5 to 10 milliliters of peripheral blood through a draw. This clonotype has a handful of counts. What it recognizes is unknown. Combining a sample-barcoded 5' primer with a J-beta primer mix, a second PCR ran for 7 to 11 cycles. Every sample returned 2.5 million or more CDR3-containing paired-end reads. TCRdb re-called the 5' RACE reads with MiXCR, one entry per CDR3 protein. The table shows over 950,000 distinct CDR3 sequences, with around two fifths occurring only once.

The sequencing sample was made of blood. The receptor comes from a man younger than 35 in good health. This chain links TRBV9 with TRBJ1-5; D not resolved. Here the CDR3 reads CASSVSGQGNQPQHF. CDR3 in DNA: TGTGCCAGCAGCGTTAGCGGGCAGGGCAATCAGCCCCAGCATTTT.